This is a list of T cell receptor beta chains from one sample in a study of sequential checkpoint blockade in melanoma. Here immunoSEQ multiplex PCR was the method, and the copy in TCRdb shows in-frame clones only, minus some. In the table there are 40,000 or so clones, 70% to 90% of which are singletons. The material sequenced was CD8+ T cells sorted from blood (inferred from file names), taken from a patient given nivolumab and ipilimumab in sequence. Source of these receptors: a human donor with melanoma. The conserved cysteine and the conserved F or W are not part of the CDR3 here.

>TRBJ2-2|TRBV27
ASRRTGGELF
>TRBJ2-5|TRBV7-2
ASSQAPRLAGVARETQY
>TRBJ2-7|TRBV7-9
ASSAASGRASYEQY
>TRBJ2-1|TRBV10-2
ASSDDEQF
>TRBJ2-6|TRBV19
ASNPLGFGGSGANVLT
>TRBJ2-3|TRBV5-6
ASSHAPLGTTDTQY
>TRBJ1-1|TRBV5-6
ASSSQTGMNTEAF
>TRBJ2-5|TRBV7-9
ASSPVQETQY
>TRBJ1-3|TRBV10-2
ASSSTGSSGNTIY
>TRBJ1-2|TRBV20-1
NPGSVYGYT
>TRBJ2-2|TRBV29-1
SVERTENTGELF
>TRBJ1-5|TRBV19
ASKKQGSNQPQH
>TRBJ1-4|TRBV5-8
ASSLSGEKLF
>TRBJ1-1|TRBV4-3
ASSRAGTDEAF
>TRBJ2-2|TRBV5-6
ASSLARGPSNTGELF
>TRBJ2-1|TRBV7-9
ARGLADYNEQF
>TRBJ2-7|TRBV5-1
ASSLDGYEQY
>TRBJ1-3|TRBV11-2
ASSLTGNTIY
>TRBJ2-5|TRBV7-6
ASSSDGGTQY
>TRBJ2-2|TRBV9
ASSTGTGELF
>TRBJ2-7|TRBV11-2
ASSQRLAGVGMWEQY
>TRBJ2-5|TRBV11-2
ASSVGQGQETQY
>TRBJ2-3|TRBV19
ASSRPLLTSGRTFTDTQY
>TRBJ2-5|TRBV6-1
ASSELQGGVETQY
>TRBJ1-4|TRBV2
ASSEGGGEKLF
>TRBJ2-3|TRBV6-5
ASSYVRSSTDTQY
>TRBJ1-5|TRBV2
ASSEWGVRGNQPQH
>TRBJ2-7|TRBV7-6
ASSWGASGSYEQY
>TRBJ2-3|TRBV27
ASSLIPGGVSTDTQY
>TRBJ2-2|TRBV29-1
SVVRGTGELF
>TRBJ2-2|TRBV10-2
ASSEPRVRPTGELF
>TRBJ2-7|TRBV7-9
ASSLVGTPSYEQY
>TRBJ1-2|TRBV27
ASSLSGARNYGYT
>TRBJ1-2|TRBV6-1
ASSESVWGGRYGYT
>TRBJ1-1|TRBV6-5
ASSYYGTGGAEAF
>TRBJ2-4|TRBV27
ASSLTAGDADIQY
>TRBJ1-2|TRBV19
ASSPFPTGVIYGYT
>TRBJ1-4|TRBV5-6
ASSLGPANEKLF
>TRBJ1-4|TRBV7-9
ASSSQGAVLF
>TRBJ1-2|TRBV25-1
ASSLTGGIYGYT
>TRBJ2-7|TRBV10-3
AISETVSSGEQY
>TRBJ1-4|TRBV19
ASSIPGQGSFQEKLF
>TRBJ2-7|TRBV6-5
ASSYGQGPYEQY
>TRBJ2-2|TRBV9
ASSVEGQGEELF
>TRBJ1-5|TRBV7-6
ASSLESYSNQPQH
>TRBJ2-1|TRBV4-3
ASSQTGIEQF
>TRBJ2-1|TRBV15
ATSRDRIAGGPSHEQF
>TRBJ2-7|TRBV29-1
SVETGGSYEQY
>TRBJ2-7|TRBV7-6
ASSLIRATGGNEQY
>TRBJ1-5|TRBV5-6
ASSYGTPDSNQPQH
>TRBJ1-2|TRBV7-9
ASSLALDRDGYT
>TRBJ1-1|TRBV30
ALQGAQTEAF
>TRBJ1-5|TRBV12-5
ASGLPGTGNNQPQH
>TRBJ1-6|TRBV9
ASSAGEAGDNSPLH
>TRBJ2-5|TRBV7-2
ASSLEWGGREGWETQY
>TRBJ2-7|TRBV28
ASGTANSYEQY
>TRBJ2-3|TRBV7-6
ASSLARGKSTDTQY
>TRBJ2-7|TRBV11-2
ASSLGTGRSREQY